This passage covers 27 T cell receptor beta chains from one sample sequenced in a study of graft-versus-host responses after intestinal transplantation. No antigens are known for them. Data came from immunoSEQ multiplex PCR; TCRdb stores just in-frame clones and leaves some out. The repertoire holds over 75,000 clones, with roughly nine tenths as singletons. This specimen was unstimulated CD4+ T cells sorted from spleen or lymph node cells, taken before intestinal transplant. These receptors all come from a human donor who received an intestinal transplant.

The chain joins TRBV5-4 to TRBJ2-3; 7 bases map to TRBD2. The CDR3 is made up of 14 amino acids. The V gene's germline CDR1 is SGHNT and CDR2 YYREEE (reference sequence). V lost 4 bases and J lost 4; bases outside the gene matches: 6. CDR3 loop: CASSPRAGADTQYF. The CDR3, as DNA: TGTGCCAGCAGCCCCCGCGCGGGGGCAGATACGCAGTATTTT.

The V and J genes are TRBV7-2 and TRBJ1-2; 7 nucleotides match TRBD1. Germline values: CDR1 SGHTA, CDR2 FQGNSA. This CDR3 region has 14 residues. The V gene end was trimmed by 5 bases and the J gene end by 8 bases; junction bases not matched to a gene: 11. CDR3 in DNA: TGTGCCAGCAGCGGTGGGACAGCTGCTAAGGGCTACACCTTC. Protein sequence: CASSGGTAAKGYTF. The variable domain in full, completed from reference TRBV7-2 and TRBJ1-2, reads GAGVSQSPSNKVTEKGKDVELRCDPISGHTALYWYRQSLGQGLEFLIYFQGNSAPDKSGLPSDRFSAERTGGSVSTLTIQRTQQEDSAVYLCASSGGTAAKGYTFGSGTRLTVV.

The gene calls are TRBV5-1 and TRBJ2-1; 16 nucleotides match TRBD2. The germline CDR1 and CDR2 sequences are SGHRS and YFSETQ. J was trimmed by 10 bases and V by 2 bases; bases with no gene match: 3. The CDR3 contains 15 residues. The CDR3 nucleotides read TGCGCCAGCAGCTTAGGGACTAGCGGGAGGGAGGAGCAGTTCTTC. Translating gives CASSLGTSGREEQFF.

J is TRBJ2-3 and V is TRBV29-1; no reliable D call. The V gene's germline CDR1 is SQVTM and CDR2 ANQGSEA. Trimming stripped 6 bases from V and 6 bases from J, with 10 bases between. The CDR3 runs 11 residues. The CDR3 nucleotides are TGCAGCGTGGTTAGCAGCGATACGCAGTATTTT. Translating it yields CSVVSSDTQYF.

The rearrangement joins TRBV18 to TRBJ2-3; D may be TRBD2 (7 bases). Trimming pared 0 bases from V and 4 bases from J, leaving 14 bases between. The CDR3 is 16 amino acids. The germline V gene has CDR1 KGHSH and CDR2 LQKENI. The CDR3 DNA reads as TGTGCCAGCTCACCACCTACCGGGGGGCCCGCAGATACGCAGTATTTT. Its translation is CASSPPTGGPADTQYF. Combining the CDR3 with reference TRBV18 and TRBJ2-3 gives the whole variable domain NAGVMQNPRHLVRRRGQEARLRCSPMKGHSHVYWYRQLPEEGLKFMVYLQKENIIDESGMPKERFSAEFPKEGPSILRIQQVVRGDSAAYFCASSPPTGGPADTQYFGPGTRLTVL.

The chain combines TRBV28 with TRBJ1-1, with 7 nucleotides matching TRBD1. The CDR3 extends over 17 amino acids. Per germline, CDR1 MDHEN and CDR2 SYDVKM. V shed 6 bases and J 1 base; nucleotides not matched to a gene: 14. CDR3 nucleotide sequence: TGTGCCAGCAGAACCCCGGGACAGAATAATCCGAACACTGAAGCTTTCTTT. Residues: CASRTPGQNNPNTEAFF.

The chain has TRBV6-1 and TRBJ1-1; TRBD1 aligns across 9 bases. V shed 4 bases and J 1 base; nucleotides not matched to a gene: 4. The CDR3 is made up of 15 amino acids. Looked up from germline, CDR1 is MNHNS and CDR2 is SASEGT. The DNA for the CDR3 is TGTGCCAGCAGTGCGGAGACAGGGGGGAACACTGAAGCTTTCTTT. It yields the protein CASSAETGGNTEAFF.

The chain links TRBV28 to TRBJ2-3; 7 nucleotides match TRBD2. V lost 3 bases to trimming and J lost 1 base; unmatched junction nucleotides: 4. CDR1 and CDR2 from the germline V gene are MDHEN and SYDVKM. CDR3 size: 15 residues. In nucleotides, the CDR3 is TGTGCCAGCAGTTTGGGGGGGACGCGCACAGATACGCAGTATTTT. It yields the protein CASSLGGTRTDTQYF.

This clone has a single count. V usage is TRBV5-6 and J usage is TRBJ1-1, with TRBD1 matching 9 bases. This CDR3 has 13 residues. V shed 3 bases, J shed 3 bases, and the junction held 0 bases outside the gene matches. The V gene's germline CDR1 is SGHDT and CDR2 YYEEEE. The CDR3 loop is CASSWDRDTEAFF. The CDR3 DNA reads as TGTGCCAGCAGCTGGGACAGGGACACTGAAGCTTTCTTT.

The chain uses TRBV6-5 and TRBJ1-1; D might be TRBD1 (5 bases). This CDR3 has 16 residues. CDR1 and CDR2 from the germline V gene are MNHEY and SVGAGI. Trimming removed 0 bases at V and 1 base at J, with 12 bases between. The CDR3 spells CASSYSRFGQNTEAFF. As DNA, the CDR3 is TGTGCCAGCAGTTACTCGAGGTTCGGACAGAACACTGAAGCTTTCTTT.

This chain connects TRBV19 to TRBJ2-3; 10 positions agree with TRBD1. The CDR3 has 16 residues. V dropped 2 bases and J dropped 4; count of bases not matched to a gene: 6. Germline V gene data show CDR1 as LNHDA and CDR2 as SQIVND (reference sequence). CDR3 sequence: CASSIRTGGVSDTQYF. In DNA form, the CDR3 reads TGTGCCAGTAGTATACGGACAGGGGGTGTCTCAGATACGCAGTATTTT.

The J gene is TRBJ1-3, the V gene TRBV19; D gene unclear. This CDR3 is 11 amino acids long. The ends were cut back, 7 bases at V and 2 bases at J, with 3 bases in the middle. Germline CDR1 and CDR2: LNHDA and SQIVND (reference sequence). The CDR3 reads CASTAGNTIYF. In DNA, the CDR3 is TGTGCCAGTACGGCTGGAAACACCATATATTTT.

The chain links TRBV29-1 to TRBJ2-1; 11 bases match TRBD2. This CDR3 region has 13 residues. V was clipped by 7 bases and J by 4 bases; unmatched bases: 3. Germline V lookup: CDR1 SQVTM, CDR2 ANQGSEA. Here the CDR3 DNA reads TGCAGCGCCGCTAGCGGGGGGTACAATGAGCAGTTCTTC. This gives the protein CSAASGGYNEQFF.

CDR3 loop: CASSLGPSGTDTQYF. For the CDR3, the DNA is TGCGCCAGCAGCTTGGGTCCTAGCGGAACAGATACGCAGTATTTT. The gene calls are TRBV5-1 and TRBJ2-3, with 7 nucleotides matching TRBD2. Germline-derived CDR1 and CDR2 are SGHRS and YFSETQ. This CDR3 comprises 15 residues. V lost 0 bases, J lost 3 bases, and 4 bases stayed unmatched.

The chain combines TRBV6-1 with TRBJ1-5; no clear D. This CDR3 region has 14 residues. Trimming removed 4 bases at V and 0 bases at J, with 7 bases between. Germline loops: CDR1 MNHNS, CDR2 SASEGT. The chain's CDR3 is CASSGDYSNQPQHF. In DNA form, the CDR3 reads TGTGCCAGCAGTGGAGATTATAGCAATCAGCCCCAGCATTTT.

V gene TRBV11-2 combines with J gene TRBJ2-1; D not resolved. This CDR3 is built from 12 residues. Trimming took 3 bases from V and 4 from J, leaving 4 bases between them. Germline CDR1 reads SGHAT; CDR2 reads FQNNGV. The CDR3 protein is CASSFRYNEQFF. In nucleotides, the CDR3 is TGTGCCAGCAGCTTCAGGTACAATGAGCAGTTCTTC. The full variable domain, rest sourced from reference TRBV11-2 and TRBJ2-1, is EAGVAQSPRYKIIEKRQSVAFWCNPISGHATLYWYQQILGQGPKLLIQFQNNGVVDDSQLPKDRFSAERLKGVDSTLKIQPAKLEDSAVYLCASSFRYNEQFFGPGTRLTVL.

This chain uses TRBV6-1 with TRBJ2-1; 9 bases map to TRBD2. The CDR3 runs to 15 residues. The V segment lost 4 bases and the J segment 9 bases; nucleotides outside the gene matches: 10. The V gene's germline CDR1 is MNHNS and CDR2 SASEGT. CDR3 protein: CASSALAGGPGEQFF. CDR3 bases: TGTGCCAGCAGTGCCCTCGCGGGGGGGCCGGGTGAGCAGTTCTTC.

The chain employs TRBV25-1 and TRBJ1-4; D is unresolved. Trimming took off 3 bases at V and 5 bases at J, with 7 bases between the two ends. Germline values: CDR1 MGHDK, CDR2 SYGVNS. This CDR3 contains 13 residues. The CDR3 sequence: CASSDGGNEKLFF. As DNA, the CDR3 is TGTGCCAGCAGTGACGGCGGCAATGAAAAACTGTTTTTT.

The rearrangement joins TRBV19 to TRBJ1-5; D is unclear. V lost 3 bases and J lost 1, with 7 bases in between. CDR3 length equals 14 residues. The V gene's germline CDR1 is LNHDA and CDR2 SQIVND (reference sequence). The CDR3 DNA sequence: TGTGCCAGTAGTATTCCCCCGAGCAATCAGCCCCAGCATTTT. Amino acids: CASSIPPSNQPQHF.

The chain employs TRBV28 and TRBJ2-1; unclear D gene. Trimming took off 3 bases at V and 5 bases at J, with 11 bases between the two ends. The CDR3 has 14 amino acids. The germline CDR1 and CDR2 sequences are MDHEN and SYDVKM. DNA for the CDR3: TGTGCCAGCAGTTTGGTCCTACGGGACAATGAGCAGTTCTTC. It encodes CASSLVLRDNEQFF.

The chain recombines TRBV18 with TRBJ2-7, with TRBD1 matching over 7 bases. CDR3 length: 14 amino acids. The V and J ends lost 5 bases and 1 base, in that order; junction bases with no gene match: 5. Germline values: CDR1 KGHSH, CDR2 LQKENI. The CDR3 region has the DNA TGTGCCAGCTCAGAACGACAGGGTTCCTACGAGCAGTACTTC. This translates into CASSERQGSYEQYF.

This rearrangement joins TRBV29-1 to TRBJ1-1; TRBD1 is a possible D gene (5 bases). From germline, CDR1 is SQVTM and CDR2 ANQGSEA. The CDR3 extends over 14 amino acids. The V end lost 7 bases, the J end lost 0 bases, and 15 bases lay between the germline ends. CDR3 in amino acids: CSGVGGVMNTEAFF. Written as DNA, the CDR3 is TGCAGCGGAGTCGGGGGGGTCATGAACACTGAAGCTTTCTTT. Supplemented by reference TRBV29-1 and TRBJ1-1, the full variable domain reads SAVISQKPSRDICQRGTSLTIQCQVDSQVTMMFWYRQQPGQSLTLIATANQGSEATYESGFVIDKFPISRPNLTFSTLTVSNMSPEDSSIYLCSGVGGVMNTEAFFGQGTRLTVV.

This sequence joins TRBV5-1 and TRBJ2-7; D perhaps matches TRBD2 (6 bases). Trimming stripped 0 bases from V and 11 bases from J, with 15 bases between. Germline CDR1 reads SGHRS; CDR2 reads YFSETQ. This CDR3 has 13 residues. In DNA form, the CDR3 reads TGCGCCAGCAGCTTGGATTATGGGACTCAAAAGTACTTC. This sequence encodes CASSLDYGTQKYF.

This clone has a single count. The chain is built from TRBV5-5 and TRBJ1-5, with 9 bases identical to TRBD1. Per the germline V gene, CDR1 is SGHKS and CDR2 is YYEKEE (reference sequence). The CDR3 sequence is 14 residues long. The trim removed 4 bases at V and 3 bases at J, leaving 2 bases unmatched. The CDR3 nucleotides read TGTGCCAGCAGCCGACAGGGGGACAATCAGCCCCAGCATTTT. It encodes CASSRQGDNQPQHF. The variable domain in full, with the rest retrieved from reference TRBV5-5 and TRBJ1-5, is DAGVTQSPTHLIKTRGQQVTLRCSPISGHKSVSWYQQVLGQGPQFIFQYYEKEERGRGNFPDRFSARQFPNYSSELNVNALLLGDSALYLCASSRQGDNQPQHFGDGTRLSIL.

The V gene is TRBV11-2, the J gene TRBJ1-3; 7 bases match TRBD1. With 1 base clipped from V and 2 bases from J, the junction kept 11 bases outside the gene matches. The germline V gene has CDR1 SGHAT and CDR2 FQNNGV. The CDR3 loop spans 18 amino acids. CDR3 in DNA: TGTGCCAGCAGCTTAGTCTCGGGCCTGACAGGGCCTGGAAACACCATATATTTT. Translated, it gives CASSLVSGLTGPGNTIYF.

The genes are TRBV18 and TRBJ2-2, with D possibly being TRBD2 (5 bases). The CDR3 covers 17 residues. Germline values: CDR1 KGHSH, CDR2 LQKENI. Trimming shortened V by 0 bases and J by 2 bases, and 13 bases separated the two germline ends. CDR3 sequence (DNA): TGTGCCAGCTCACCACCCGCGGGTGGCATCAACACCGGGGAGCTGTTTTTT. Its protein is CASSPPAGGINTGELFF.

The J gene is TRBJ1-4, the V gene TRBV5-1; 8 bases fit TRBD1. The V segment lost 3 bases and the J segment 4 bases; nucleotides outside the gene matches: 2. Germline V lookup: CDR1 SGHRS, CDR2 YFSETQ. The CDR3 has 14 residues. DNA for the CDR3: TGCGCCAGCAGCTCACAGGGGGATAATGAAAAACTGTTTTTT. This encodes CASSSQGDNEKLFF.